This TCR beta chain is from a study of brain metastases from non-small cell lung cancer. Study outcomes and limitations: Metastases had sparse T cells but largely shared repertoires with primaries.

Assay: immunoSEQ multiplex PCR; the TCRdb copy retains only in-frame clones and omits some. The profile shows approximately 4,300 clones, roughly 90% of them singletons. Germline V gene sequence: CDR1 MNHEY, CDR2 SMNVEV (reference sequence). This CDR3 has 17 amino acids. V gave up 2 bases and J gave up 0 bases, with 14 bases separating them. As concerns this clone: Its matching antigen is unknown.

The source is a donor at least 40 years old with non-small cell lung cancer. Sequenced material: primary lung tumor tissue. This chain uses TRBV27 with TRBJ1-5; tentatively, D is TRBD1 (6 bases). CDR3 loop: CASSLQGSGGSNQPQHF. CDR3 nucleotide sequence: TGTGCCAGCAGTTTACAGGGGTCAGGAGGTAGCAATCAGCCCCAGCATTTT.